The clone carrying this TCR beta chain was observed once. Its cognate antigen is unknown. Documented treatment: roughly ten-day PBMC culture with coronavirus spike peptide pools or control peptides (ViraFEST assay). Between the trimmed V and J ends, which lost 2 bases and 2 bases, there was a span of 7 bases. Germline CDR1 is MNHEY and CDR2 is SMNVEV (reference sequence). The CDR3 loop spans 15 amino acids. The data were obtained in a study of vaccination and CD4 T cells after COVID-19. Background on the study: The stimulus for the cells was overlapping spike peptides derived from SARS-CoV-2, HCoV-NL63, HCoV-OC43 and HCoV-229E.

The Oncomine TCR Beta short-read assay was applied to DNA of cultured CD4+ T cells. MiXCR, applied by TCRdb to the PCR reads, yields one record per CDR3 protein. This repertoire shows about 20,000 distinct CDR3 sequences, around two fifths found once; its top ten account for 2.5% to 3%. The source was CD4+ T cells from blood, cultured in vitro, collected after SARS-CoV-2 vaccination. The source is a human donor who had recovered from COVID-19. The J gene is TRBJ2-6, the V gene TRBV27; D tentatively fits TRBD1 or TRBD2 (5 bases each). CDR3 nucleotide sequence: TGTGCCAGCAGTTTACAGGGAGCTGGGGCCAACGTCCTGACTTTC. This codes for CASSLQGAGANVLTF.